This T cell receptor beta chain was obtained from a study of CD8 T cells in ankylosing spondylitis. The ends were cut back, 5 bases at V and 4 bases at J, with 9 bases in the middle. The CDR3 is 14 amino acids. Germline CDR1 SGHVS, CDR2 FQNEAQ. This clonotype was seen at least ten times. In TCRdb, the 5' RACE reads were re-called with MiXCR into one record per CDR3 protein. The data contain roughly 97,000 distinct CDR3 sequences, about 8.3% of them singletons. The sequence derives from a male donor with ankylosing spondylitis or in good health (not recorded which). V gene TRBV7-8 combines with J gene TRBJ2-6; D unresolved. The sample taken for sequencing was blood, either unsorted or a sorted T cell fraction (not recorded which). The CDR3 nucleotides read TGTGCCAGCAGCCACCCCCTGGGGGCCAACGTCCTGACTTTC. Its protein product is CASSHPLGANVLTF.